The clone carrying this T cell receptor (beta chain) was observed many times. Its antigen is not identified. Through a sample-barcoded 5' primer and a J-beta primer mix, a second PCR was run for 7 to 11 cycles. TCRdb used MiXCR to reprocess the 5' RACE reads, holding one entry per CDR3 protein. The sample lists 1.5 million to 2 million distinct CDR3 sequences, under 30% occurring once. The CDR3 totals 12 residues. V lost 6 bases and J 10 bases, leaving 13 bases between the germline ends. The sample belongs to a study of blood T cells in healthy people across ages. Whole-study results and caveats: A conclusive naive versus antigen-experienced comparison was prevented by the unsorted PBMCs.

Peripheral blood from each donor was collected in a volume of 9.5 to 10 milliliters. Sequenced input: blood. J is TRBJ2-1 and V is TRBV12-3 or TRBV12-4; D is tentatively TRBD1 or TRBD2 (6 bases each). The origin of this receptor is a woman between 25 and 40 years old in good health. The CDR3 nucleotides are TGTGCCAGCAGCTTGCTGGGGGGCGAGCAGTTCTTC. Its translation is CASSLLGGEQFF.